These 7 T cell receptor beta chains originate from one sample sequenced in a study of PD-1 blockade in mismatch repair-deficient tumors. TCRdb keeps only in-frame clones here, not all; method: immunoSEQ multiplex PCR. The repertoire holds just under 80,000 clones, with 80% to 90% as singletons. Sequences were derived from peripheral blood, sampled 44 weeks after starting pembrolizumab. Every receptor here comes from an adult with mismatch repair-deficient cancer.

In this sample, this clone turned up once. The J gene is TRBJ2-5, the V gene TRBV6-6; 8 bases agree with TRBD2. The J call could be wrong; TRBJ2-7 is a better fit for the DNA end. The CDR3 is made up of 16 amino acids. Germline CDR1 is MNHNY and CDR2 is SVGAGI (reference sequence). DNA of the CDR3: TGTGCCAGCAGTTACCCTCAGCGGGAGACATCCTACGAGCAGTACTTC. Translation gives CASSYPQRETSYEQYF.

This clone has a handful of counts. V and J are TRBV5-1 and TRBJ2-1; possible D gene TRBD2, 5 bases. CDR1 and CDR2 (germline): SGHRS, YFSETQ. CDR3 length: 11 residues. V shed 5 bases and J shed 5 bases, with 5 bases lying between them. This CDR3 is CASRRDNEQFF. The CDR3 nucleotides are TGCGCCAGCAGGCGGGACAATGAGCAGTTCTTC.

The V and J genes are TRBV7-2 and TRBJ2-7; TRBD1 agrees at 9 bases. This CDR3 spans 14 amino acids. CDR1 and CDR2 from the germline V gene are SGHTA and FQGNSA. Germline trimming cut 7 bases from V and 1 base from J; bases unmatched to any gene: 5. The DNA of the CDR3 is TGTGCCAGCAAACCGGGACAGGGATCCTACGAGCAGTACTTC. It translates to CASKPGQGSYEQYF.

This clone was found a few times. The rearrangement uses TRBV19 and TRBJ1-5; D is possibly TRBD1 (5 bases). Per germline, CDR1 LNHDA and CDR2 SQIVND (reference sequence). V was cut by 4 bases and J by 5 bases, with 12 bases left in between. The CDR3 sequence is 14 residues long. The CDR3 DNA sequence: TGTGCCAGTAGTAGCAGGGTTTCGCATCAGCCCCAGCATTTT. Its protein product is CASSSRVSHQPQHF.

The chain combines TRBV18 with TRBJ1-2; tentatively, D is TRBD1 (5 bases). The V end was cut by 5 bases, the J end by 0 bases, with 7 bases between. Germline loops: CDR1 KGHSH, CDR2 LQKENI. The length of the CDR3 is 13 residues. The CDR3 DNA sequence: TGTGCCAGCTCAGGACAAGCTAACTATGGCTACACCTTC. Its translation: CASSGQANYGYTF. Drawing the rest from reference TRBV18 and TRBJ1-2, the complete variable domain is NAGVMQNPRHLVRRRGQEARLRCSPMKGHSHVYWYRQLPEEGLKFMVYLQKENIIDESGMPKERFSAEFPKEGPSILRIQQVVRGDSAAYFCASSGQANYGYTFGSGTRLTVV.

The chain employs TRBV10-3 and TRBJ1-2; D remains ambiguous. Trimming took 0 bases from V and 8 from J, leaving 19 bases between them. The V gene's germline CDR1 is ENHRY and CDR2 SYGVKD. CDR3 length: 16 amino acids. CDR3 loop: CAISESIFISGKGYTF. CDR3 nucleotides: TGTGCCATCAGTGAGTCGATATTTATATCAGGCAAGGGCTACACCTTC.

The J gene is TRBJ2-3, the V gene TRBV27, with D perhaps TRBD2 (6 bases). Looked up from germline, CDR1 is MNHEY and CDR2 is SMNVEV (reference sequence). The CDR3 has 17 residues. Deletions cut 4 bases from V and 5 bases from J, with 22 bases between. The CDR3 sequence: CASSCGGTRSLKDTQYF. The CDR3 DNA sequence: TGTGCCAGCAGTTGTGGGGGGACTCGGAGCCTCAAAGATACGCAGTATTTT.